This T cell receptor beta chain was captured by sequencing in a study of regulatory T cells in long-lasting Graves disease. Study findings and constraints: Newly diagnosed Graves' patients had higher TCR diversity than persistent ones.

Libraries of TCR beta came from iRepertoire HTBI primers plus Arm-PCR of CDR3 regions. Authors' processing steps: Across all samples, under 65 TRBV segments and 15 or so TRBJ segments were identified. In TCRdb, the multiplex PCR reads were re-called with MiXCR into one record per CDR3 protein. The V and J calls were determined by TCRdb, not by the authors. The sample has about 460,000 distinct CDR3 sequences, approximately 15% seen once. At least ten counts were recorded for this clonotype. Its target is unknown. Trimming shortened V by 5 bases and J by 5 bases, and 12 bases separated the two germline ends. This CDR3 has 13 residues. Time point reported: newly diagnosed GD, antithyroid drugs for less than 3 months. The TCR library was prepared using RNA isolated from PBMCs. These same records also appear under a second study, on T cells in Graves' hyperthyroidism and ophthalmopathy. That investigation notes: Graves' hyperthyroidism was deemed stable absent ophthalmopathy progression within 18 months.

Sequenced material: peripheral blood mononuclear cells (PBMCs), taken at new diagnosis, from a patient treated with antithyroid drugs. V and J are TRBV12-3 or TRBV12-4 and TRBJ1-1; D gene ambiguous. This receptor was obtained from a woman in her 50s with Graves disease. The CDR3 sequence: CASSRREGTEAFF. CDR3 nucleotides: TGTGCCAGCAGTCGTCGGGAGGGTACTGAAGCTTTCTTT.